Presented here are 10 T cell receptor beta chains from one specimen sequenced in a study of beta chain features in type 1 diabetes. What was sequenced were expressed TCRB transcripts, since all of the isolated RNA had been reverse transcribed. Libraries were prepared by immunoSEQ multiplex PCR; TCRdb keeps only in-frame clonotypes and omits some of them. The repertoire holds 860,000 or so clones, roughly 16% seen once, with around 0.02% in the top ten. Material for sequencing was naive CD4+ T cells from blood. Receptor source: a woman aged 18-35 years in good health.

This clone has more than one count but fewer than ten. The chain joins TRBV9 to TRBJ2-7; 7 bases line up with TRBD1. This CDR3 has 15 amino acids. Germline trimming cut 0 bases from V and 3 bases from J; bases unmatched to any gene: 6. From germline, CDR1 is SGDLS and CDR2 YYNGEE. The CDR3 sequence: CASSVGQGLVYEQYF. CDR3 nucleotide sequence: TGTGCCAGCAGCGTAGGACAGGGTTTGGTCTACGAGCAGTACTTC.

The table lists this clone with a few counts. The gene calls are TRBV5-1 and TRBJ1-1, with 10 nucleotides matching TRBD1. The CDR3 runs 16 residues. Trimming at V came to 4 bases and at J to 5 bases, leaving 11 bases not matched to a gene. The germline V gene has CDR1 SGHRS and CDR2 YFSETQ. CDR3 DNA sequence: TGCGCCAGCAGCCGTTCCGGGACAGGGGAGAGGACTGAAGCTTTCTTT. As protein: CASSRSGTGERTEAFF.

The chain carries TRBV7-9 and TRBJ2-5; possibly TRBD1 for D (5 bases). CDR1 SEHNR and CDR2 FQNEAQ come from the germline V gene (reference sequence). Trimming left V 3 bases short and J 1 base short, with 9 bases between. The CDR3 loop spans 14 amino acids. CDR3 in amino acids: CASSFTGIQETQYF. The DNA of the CDR3 is TGTGCCAGCAGCTTCACAGGTATCCAAGAGACCCAGTACTTC.

A few counts support this clone. The chain uses TRBV5-1 and TRBJ2-7; 7 bases map to TRBD2. There are 16 residues in the CDR3. V shed 0 bases, J shed 0 bases, and the junction held 6 bases outside the gene matches. Looked up from germline, CDR1 is SGHRS and CDR2 is YFSETQ. CDR3: CASSLGSLAASYEQYF. In DNA, the CDR3 is TGCGCCAGCAGCTTGGGTTCCCTAGCGGCCTCCTACGAGCAGTACTTC.

This clone turned up a few times. The V call is TRBV10-3, the J call TRBJ2-7; 10 bases line up with TRBD2. The CDR3 runs to 16 residues. Germline V lookup: CDR1 ENHRY, CDR2 SYGVKD. The trim removed 0 bases at V and 4 bases at J, leaving 6 bases unmatched. This CDR3 reads CAISESSSGSLYEQYF. The CDR3 DNA follows: TGTGCCATCAGTGAGTCCTCTAGCGGGAGTTTATACGAGCAGTACTTC.

The V and J genes are TRBV28 and TRBJ1-4; D is uncertain. This CDR3 comprises 14 residues. Germline CDR1 and CDR2: MDHEN and SYDVKM. Trimming took off 4 bases at V and 5 bases at J, with 11 bases between the two ends. The CDR3: CASSSSAANEKLFF. For the CDR3, the DNA is TGTGCCAGCAGTTCCTCTGCGGCCAATGAAAAACTGTTTTTT.

This chain uses TRBV11-2 with TRBJ2-2; maybe TRBD1 (6 bases). CDR1 and CDR2 (germline): SGHAT, FQNNGV. There are 13 residues in the CDR3. Trimming pared 10 bases from V and 0 bases from J, leaving 9 bases between. The CDR3 DNA follows: TGTGCCACCCGACAGGCGAACACCGGGGAGCTGTTTTTT. Its translation is CATRQANTGELFF.

The V call is TRBV10-3, the J call TRBJ1-2, with D perhaps matching TRBD1 (5 bases). CDR1 is ENHRY and CDR2 is SYGVKD in the germline V gene. Trimming removed 2 bases at V and 1 base at J, with 14 bases between. The CDR3 spans 16 residues. The CDR3 coding sequence is TGTGCCATCAGTGAGACAGGACGCCGTTTTAACTATGGCTACACCTTC. Translation: CAISETGRRFNYGYTF.

This clone was seen only a few times. V and J are TRBV5-5 and TRBJ2-7; TRBD1 matches 7 bases. The CDR3 runs to 14 residues. V shed 4 bases and J 2 bases; nucleotides not matched to a gene: 6. Germline V gives CDR1 SGHKS, CDR2 YYEKEE (reference sequence). The CDR3 DNA sequence: TGTGCCAGCAGCCCTTTGACAGGGACCTACGAGCAGTACTTC. Its protein product is CASSPLTGTYEQYF.

This clone was seen a few times. The chain employs TRBV4-2 and TRBJ1-1; weak D call: TRBD1 (5 bases). CDR1 LGHNA and CDR2 YNFKEQ come from the germline V gene. This CDR3 has 18 amino acids. Between the trimmed V and J ends, which lost 0 bases and 1 base, there was a span of 18 bases. The CDR3 nucleotides are TGTGCCAGCAGCCAAGACCTCTCCCCACAGGCCGCGAACACTGAAGCTTTCTTT. As protein: CASSQDLSPQAANTEAFF.